The entry below gives a single TCR beta chain sequence along with its context. The target of this receptor is not known. No qualities accompany the bases; no much larger clone lies one base away. Cut back by 0 bases and 3 bases, the V and J ends lie 12 bases apart. The CDR3, from cysteine to phenylalanine, totals 15 residues. Only the CDR3 region is kept as DNA, spanning 45 bases read in frame from base 1. CDR1 and CDR2 were assigned from the germline V gene (reference sequence) as GTSNPN and SVGIG. Mismatch repair deficiency was established in every enrolled patient by polymerase chain reaction or immunohistochemistry. TCR sequencing was carried out for three patients who responded to pembrolizumab therapy. Pembrolizumab PD-1 blockade was prospectively tested in advanced mismatch repair-deficient cancers, regardless of tissue of origin, in the phase II trial. Peripheral blood T cell samples were gathered serially, both before PD-1 blockade started and at multiple time points afterward. Blood sampling time points were reported as weeks after the first dose of pembrolizumab.

This sample stems from a study of PD-1 blockade in mismatch repair-deficient tumors (dated 2017 in TCRdb). Background for the entire study: Between September 2013 and 2016, the trial enrolled approximately 87 consecutive patients with approximately 12 types of mismatch repair-deficient cancer, all of whom had received prior treatment and were progressing. Tumor-associated T cell clones in the peripheral blood of patients responding to PD-1 blockade were tracked using deep sequencing of TCR CDR3 regions.

Study-wide conclusions, independent of this receptor: Tumor-resident clones, often undetectable in blood before treatment, expanded rapidly after pembrolizumab and then contracted, generally before radiologic responses.

Libraries came from the immunoSEQ multiplex PCR assay. The clones in this table, taken by TCRdb from immuneACCESS, are in-frame only. Not every clone is retained; where verified, under half of the shortfall comes from an unresolved V gene, and the cause of the rest is unknown. Counted in this sample were approximately 63,000 clones; about 91% of them appeared once. Around 13% of the sample belongs to the ten largest clones. The receptor comes from an adult with mismatch repair-deficient cancer. The sample consisted of peripheral blood, taken 52 weeks after starting pembrolizumab. The chain is encoded by TRBV30 joined to TRBJ1-5; the D segment could be TRBD1, given 6 matching bases. The CDR3 protein sequence reads: CAWSVSGQPNQPQHF. The nucleotide sequence reads TGTGCCTGGAGTGTCTCAGGACAGCCCAATCAGCCCCAGCATTTT.